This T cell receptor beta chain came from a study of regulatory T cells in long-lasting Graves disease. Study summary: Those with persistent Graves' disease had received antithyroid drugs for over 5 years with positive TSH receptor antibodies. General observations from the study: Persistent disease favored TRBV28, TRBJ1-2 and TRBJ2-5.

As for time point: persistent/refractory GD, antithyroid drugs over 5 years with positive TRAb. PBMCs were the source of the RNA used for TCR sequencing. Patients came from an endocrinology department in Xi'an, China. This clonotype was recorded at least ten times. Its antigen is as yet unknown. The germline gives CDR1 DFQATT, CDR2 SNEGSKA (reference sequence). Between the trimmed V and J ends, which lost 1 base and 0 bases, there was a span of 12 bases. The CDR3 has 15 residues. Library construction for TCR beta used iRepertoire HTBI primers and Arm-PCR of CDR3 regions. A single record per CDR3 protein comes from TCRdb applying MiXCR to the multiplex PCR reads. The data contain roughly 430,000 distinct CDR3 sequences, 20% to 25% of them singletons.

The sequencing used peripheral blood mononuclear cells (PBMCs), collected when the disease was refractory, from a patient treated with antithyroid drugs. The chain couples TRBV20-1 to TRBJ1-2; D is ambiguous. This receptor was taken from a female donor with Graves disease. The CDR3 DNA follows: TGCAGTGCTAGAGGCAGAGACGCCACTAACTATGGCTACACCTTC. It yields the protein CSARGRDATNYGYTF.